This record looks at one T cell receptor (beta chain) sequence and its context. What it binds is not known. TCRdb processed the 5' RACE reads again and assigns one entry to each CDR3 protein, with no DNA. In total, the table holds roughly 180,000 distinct CDR3 sequences. These data belong to a study of T cells expressing NK-cell markers. The overall study: Investigators obtained TCR beta repertoires from sorted CD3+CD56+NKG2C+, CD3+CD56+NKG2C- and CD3+CD56-NKG2C+ T cells. Study outcomes and limitations: The study found these clonotypes also leading the CD3+CD56-NKG2C+ fraction in a few donors. Of the CD8+ T cells in about 6 donors, about 1.0-7.0% belonged to dominant NKG2C+ clonotypes.

The CDR3 runs to 11 residues. Per the germline V gene, CDR1 is SQVTM and CDR2 is ANQGSEA. J is TRBJ1-4 and V is TRBV29-1. This TCR derives from a woman aged 18 to 75 in good health. The source material was blood T cells: a sorted CD56 or NKG2C T cell subset, CD4+ or CD8+ T cells, or bulk PBMC T cells (not recorded which). The CDR3 sequence: CSGGSNEKLFF.